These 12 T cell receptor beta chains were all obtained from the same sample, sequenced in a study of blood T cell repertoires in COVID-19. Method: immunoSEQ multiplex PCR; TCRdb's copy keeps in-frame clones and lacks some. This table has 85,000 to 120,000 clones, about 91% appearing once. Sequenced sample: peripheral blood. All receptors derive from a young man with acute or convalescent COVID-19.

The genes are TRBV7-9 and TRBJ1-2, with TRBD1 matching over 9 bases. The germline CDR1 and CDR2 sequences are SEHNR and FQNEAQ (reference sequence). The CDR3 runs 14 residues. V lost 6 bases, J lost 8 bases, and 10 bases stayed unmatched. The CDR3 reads CASSWTGAMGGYTF. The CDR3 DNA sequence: TGTGCCAGCAGTTGGACAGGGGCTATGGGGGGCTACACCTTC.

The DNA for the CDR3 is TGTGCCAGCAGCTTACCGGGGTGGACTGAAGCTTTCTTT. It codes for CASSLPGWTEAFF. V gene TRBV7-9 combines with J gene TRBJ1-1; no definite D call. The CDR3 extends over 13 amino acids. V lost 2 bases, J lost 5 bases, and 9 bases lay in between. CDR1 and CDR2 (germline): SEHNR, FQNEAQ (reference sequence).

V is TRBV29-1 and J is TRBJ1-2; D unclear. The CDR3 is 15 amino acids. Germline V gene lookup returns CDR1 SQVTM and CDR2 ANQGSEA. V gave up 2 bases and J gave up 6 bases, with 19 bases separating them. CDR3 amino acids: CSVEPSPGGGNGYTF. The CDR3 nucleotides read TGCAGCGTTGAACCGAGCCCGGGAGGAGGGAATGGCTACACCTTC.

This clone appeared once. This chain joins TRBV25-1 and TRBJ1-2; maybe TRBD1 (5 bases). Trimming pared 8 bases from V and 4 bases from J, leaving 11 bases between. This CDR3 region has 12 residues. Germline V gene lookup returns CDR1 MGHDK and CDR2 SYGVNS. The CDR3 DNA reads TGTGCCAGCGAAGGGCAGGGCTATGGCTACACCTTC. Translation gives CASEGQGYGYTF.

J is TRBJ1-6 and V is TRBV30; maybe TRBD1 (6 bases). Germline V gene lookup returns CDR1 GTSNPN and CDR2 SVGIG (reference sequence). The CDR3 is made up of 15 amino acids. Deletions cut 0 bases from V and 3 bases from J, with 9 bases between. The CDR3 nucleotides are TGTGCCTGGAGTGTGGGACATTTCTATAATTCACCCCTCCACTTT. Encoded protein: CAWSVGHFYNSPLHF.

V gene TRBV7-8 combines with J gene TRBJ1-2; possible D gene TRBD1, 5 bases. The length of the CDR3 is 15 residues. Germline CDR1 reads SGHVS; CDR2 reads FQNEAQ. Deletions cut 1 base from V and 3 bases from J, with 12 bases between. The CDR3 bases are TGTGCCAGCAGCTTAGGGGGGGAGACCTACTATGGCTACACCTTC. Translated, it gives CASSLGGETYYGYTF.

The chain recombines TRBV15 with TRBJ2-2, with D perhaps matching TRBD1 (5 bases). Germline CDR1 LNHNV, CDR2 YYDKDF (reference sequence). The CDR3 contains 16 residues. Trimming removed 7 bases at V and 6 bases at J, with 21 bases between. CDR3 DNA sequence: TGTGCCACCAACAACGTCCTTTGGGGCGTTGCCGGGGAGCTGTTTTTT. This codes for CATNNVLWGVAGELFF.

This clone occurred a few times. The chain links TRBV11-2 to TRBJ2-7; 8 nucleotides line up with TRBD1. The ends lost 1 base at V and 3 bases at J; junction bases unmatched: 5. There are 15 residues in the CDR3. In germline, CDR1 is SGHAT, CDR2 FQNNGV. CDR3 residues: CASSLVPGQVYEQYF. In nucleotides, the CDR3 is TGTGCCAGCAGCTTAGTCCCGGGACAGGTCTACGAGCAGTACTTC.

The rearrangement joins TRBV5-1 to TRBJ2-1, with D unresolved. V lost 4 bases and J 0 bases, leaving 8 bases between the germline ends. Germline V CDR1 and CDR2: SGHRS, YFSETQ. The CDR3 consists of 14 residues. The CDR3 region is CASSDLSSYNEQFF. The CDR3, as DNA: TGCGCCAGCAGCGACTTGAGCTCCTACAATGAGCAGTTCTTC.

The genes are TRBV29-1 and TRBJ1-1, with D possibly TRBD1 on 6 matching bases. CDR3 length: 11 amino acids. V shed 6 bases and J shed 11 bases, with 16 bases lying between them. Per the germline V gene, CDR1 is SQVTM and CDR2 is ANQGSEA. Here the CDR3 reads CSVETGTQAFF. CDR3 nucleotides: TGCAGCGTCGAAACAGGGACCCAGGCTTTCTTT. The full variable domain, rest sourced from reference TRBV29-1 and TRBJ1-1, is SAVISQKPSRDICQRGTSLTIQCQVDSQVTMMFWYRQQPGQSLTLIATANQGSEATYESGFVIDKFPISRPNLTFSTLTVSNMSPEDSSIYLCSVETGTQAFFGQGTRLTVV.

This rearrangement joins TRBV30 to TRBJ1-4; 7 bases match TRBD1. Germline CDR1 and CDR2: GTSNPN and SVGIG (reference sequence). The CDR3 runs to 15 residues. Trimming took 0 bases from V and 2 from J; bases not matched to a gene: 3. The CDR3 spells CAWSVPTGTNEKLFF. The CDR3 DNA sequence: TGTGCCTGGAGTGTTCCGACAGGGACTAATGAAAAACTGTTTTTT. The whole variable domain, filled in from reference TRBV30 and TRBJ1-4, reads SQTIHQWPATLVQPVGSPLSLECTVEGTSNPNLYWYRQAAGRGLQLLFYSVGIGQISSEVPQNLSASRPQDRQFILSSKKLLLSDSGFYLCAWSVPTGTNEKLFFGSGTQLSVL.

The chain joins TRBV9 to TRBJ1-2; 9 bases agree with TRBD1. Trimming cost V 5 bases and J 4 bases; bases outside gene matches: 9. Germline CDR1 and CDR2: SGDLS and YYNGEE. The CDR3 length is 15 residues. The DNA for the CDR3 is TGTGCCAGCAGTATCACCGGGACAGGGACCTATGGCTACACCTTC. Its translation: CASSITGTGTYGYTF.